This entry is about one T cell receptor beta chain. Its specificity is not known. Among the donors, all were Caucasian adults who lived in Nashville, Tennessee. The data were taken from a study of shared clonotypes between healthy human individuals. In the study overall: Each donor had three CD4 naive, three CD4 memory, two CD8 naive and one CD8 memory plate.

This CDR3 spans 17 amino acids. The germline gives CDR1 WNHNN, CDR2 SYGVQD (reference sequence). V lost 2 bases, J lost 0 bases, and 9 bases stayed unmatched. Assay execution took place at the deep level. Sequenced by immunoSEQ multiplex PCR; TCRdb stores in-frame clones only, minus some. The sample includes under 1,100,000 clones, around three quarters seen only once; the top ten take more than 0.55%. General study points: Richness estimates generally favored naive over memory subsets.

The sequenced sample consisted of memory CD4+ T cells from PBMCs. Stated subset: CD45RA-negative fraction. This clonotype was obtained from a man between 18 and 35 years old in good health. Some clones in this sample may be carry-over from other donors' samples. The chain carries TRBV10-1 and TRBJ1-1, with 7 bases fitting TRBD1. The CDR3 DNA reads as TGCGCCAGCAGTGAGAGACAGGGAGTCGGAATGAACACTGAAGCTTTCTTT. Its protein is CASSERQGVGMNTEAFF.